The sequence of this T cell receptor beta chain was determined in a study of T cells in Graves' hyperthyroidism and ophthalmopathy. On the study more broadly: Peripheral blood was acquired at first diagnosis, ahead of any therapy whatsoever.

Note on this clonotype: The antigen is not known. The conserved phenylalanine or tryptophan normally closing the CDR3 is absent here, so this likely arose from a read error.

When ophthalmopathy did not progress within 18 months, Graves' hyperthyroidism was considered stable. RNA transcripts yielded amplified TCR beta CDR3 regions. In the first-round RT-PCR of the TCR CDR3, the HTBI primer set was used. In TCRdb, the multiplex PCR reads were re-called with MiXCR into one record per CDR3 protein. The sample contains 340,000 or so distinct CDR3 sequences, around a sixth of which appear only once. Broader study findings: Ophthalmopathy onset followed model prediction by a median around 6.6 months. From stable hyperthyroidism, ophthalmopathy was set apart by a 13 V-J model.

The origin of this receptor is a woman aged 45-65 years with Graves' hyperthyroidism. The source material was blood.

CDR3 in DNA: TGTGCCAGCAGGGGCAGTTACAATGAGCAGTTCTCC. Amino acids: CASRGSYNEQFS. The chain recombines TRBV2 with TRBJ2-1; D unclear. The V end lost 6 bases, the J end lost 4 bases, and 7 bases lay between the germline ends. This CDR3 region has 12 residues. The germline V gene encodes CDR1 SNHLY and CDR2 FYNNEI.